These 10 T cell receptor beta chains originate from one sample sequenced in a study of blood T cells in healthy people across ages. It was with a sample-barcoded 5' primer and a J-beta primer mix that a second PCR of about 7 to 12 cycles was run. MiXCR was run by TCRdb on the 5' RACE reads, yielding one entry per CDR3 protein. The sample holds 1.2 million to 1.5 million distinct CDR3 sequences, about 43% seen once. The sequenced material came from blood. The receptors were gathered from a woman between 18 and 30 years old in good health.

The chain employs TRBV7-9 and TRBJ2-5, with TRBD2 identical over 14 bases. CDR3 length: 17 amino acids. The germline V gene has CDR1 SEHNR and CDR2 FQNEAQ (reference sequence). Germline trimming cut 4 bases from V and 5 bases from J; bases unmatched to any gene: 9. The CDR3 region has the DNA TGTGCCAGCAGCTCCAACACCAGACTAGCGGGGGGGGAGACCCAGTACTTC. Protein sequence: CASSSNTRLAGGETQYF.

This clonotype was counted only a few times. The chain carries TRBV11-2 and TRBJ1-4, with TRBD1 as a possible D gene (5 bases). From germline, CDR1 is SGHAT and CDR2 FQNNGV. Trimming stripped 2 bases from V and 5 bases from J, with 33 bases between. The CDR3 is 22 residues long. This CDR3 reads CASSLKEPVASRERKKNEKLFF. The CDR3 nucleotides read TGTGCCAGCAGCTTAAAAGAACCCGTGGCCTCCAGGGAACGGAAGAAAAATGAAAAACTGTTTTTT.

CDR3 sequence: CASSPGGTGGETQYF. The DNA for the CDR3 is TGTGCCAGCAGCCCTGGAGGGACAGGGGGAGAGACCCAGTACTTC. V usage is TRBV5-5 and J usage is TRBJ2-5; 11 bases are a match to TRBD1. V trimming: 4 bases; J trimming: 4 bases; junction bases outside the gene matches: 6. CDR1 and CDR2 from the germline V gene are SGHKS and YYEKEE (reference sequence). This CDR3 contains 15 residues. The full variable domain, with the rest looked up from reference TRBV5-5 and TRBJ2-5, is DAGVTQSPTHLIKTRGQQVTLRCSPISGHKSVSWYQQVLGQGPQFIFQYYEKEERGRGNFPDRFSARQFPNYSSELNVNALLLGDSALYLCASSPGGTGGETQYFGPGTRLLVL.

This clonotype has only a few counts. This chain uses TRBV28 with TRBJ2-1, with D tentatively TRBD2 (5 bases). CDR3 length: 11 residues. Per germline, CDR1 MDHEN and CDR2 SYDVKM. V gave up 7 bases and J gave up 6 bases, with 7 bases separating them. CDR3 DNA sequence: TGTGCCAGCACGGGGAGCAATGAGCAGTTCTTC. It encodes CASTGSNEQFF.

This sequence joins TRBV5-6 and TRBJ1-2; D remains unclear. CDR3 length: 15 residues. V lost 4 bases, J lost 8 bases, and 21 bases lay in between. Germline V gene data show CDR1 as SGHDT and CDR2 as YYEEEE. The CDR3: CASSLVPGWSGGYTF. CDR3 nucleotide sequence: TGTGCCAGCAGCCTGGTTCCCGGGTGGTCGGGCGGCTACACCTTC.

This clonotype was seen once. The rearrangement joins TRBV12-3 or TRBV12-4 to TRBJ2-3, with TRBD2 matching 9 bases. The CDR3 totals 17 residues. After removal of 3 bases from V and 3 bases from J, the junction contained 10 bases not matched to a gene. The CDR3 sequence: CASSFEASGVGTDTQYF. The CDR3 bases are TGTGCCAGCAGTTTTGAGGCTAGCGGGGTGGGGACAGATACGCAGTATTTT.

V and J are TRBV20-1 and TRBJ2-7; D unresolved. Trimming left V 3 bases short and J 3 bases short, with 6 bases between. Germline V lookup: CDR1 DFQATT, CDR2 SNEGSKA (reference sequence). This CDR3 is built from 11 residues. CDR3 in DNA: TGCAGTGCTAGGAAAGGCTACGAGCAGTACTTC. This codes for CSARKGYEQYF.

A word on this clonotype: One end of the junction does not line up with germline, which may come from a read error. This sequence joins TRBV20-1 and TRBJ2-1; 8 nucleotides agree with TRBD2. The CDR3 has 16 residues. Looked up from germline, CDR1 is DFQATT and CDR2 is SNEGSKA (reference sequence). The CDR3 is CSAGEVGLAIINEQFF. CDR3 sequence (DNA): TGCAGTGCTGGAGAGGTAGGACTAGCAATAATCAATGAGCAGTTCTTC.

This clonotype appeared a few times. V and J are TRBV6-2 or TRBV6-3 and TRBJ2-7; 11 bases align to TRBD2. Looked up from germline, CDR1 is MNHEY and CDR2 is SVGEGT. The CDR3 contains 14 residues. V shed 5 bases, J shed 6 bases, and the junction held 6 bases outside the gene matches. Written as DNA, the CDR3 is TGTGCCAGCAGTCCCGGGACTAGCGGAGCCGAGCAGTACTTC. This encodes CASSPGTSGAEQYF.

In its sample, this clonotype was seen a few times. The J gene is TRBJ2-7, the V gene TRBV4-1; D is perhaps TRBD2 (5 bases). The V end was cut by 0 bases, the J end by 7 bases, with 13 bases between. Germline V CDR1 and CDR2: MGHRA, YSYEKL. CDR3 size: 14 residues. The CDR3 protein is CASSQDTVPGEQYF. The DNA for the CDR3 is TGCGCCAGCAGCCAAGATACCGTTCCGGGAGAGCAGTACTTC.